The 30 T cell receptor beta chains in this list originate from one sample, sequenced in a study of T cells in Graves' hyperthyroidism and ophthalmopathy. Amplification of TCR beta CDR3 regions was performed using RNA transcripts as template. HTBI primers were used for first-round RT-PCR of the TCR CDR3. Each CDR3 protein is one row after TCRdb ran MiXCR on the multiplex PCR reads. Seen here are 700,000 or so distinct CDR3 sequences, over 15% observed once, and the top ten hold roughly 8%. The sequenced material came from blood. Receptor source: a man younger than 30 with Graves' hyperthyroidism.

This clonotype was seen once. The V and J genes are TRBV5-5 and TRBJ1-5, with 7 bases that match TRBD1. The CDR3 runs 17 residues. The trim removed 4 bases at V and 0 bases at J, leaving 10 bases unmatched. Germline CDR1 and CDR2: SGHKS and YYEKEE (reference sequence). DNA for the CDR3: TGTGCCAGCAGCCCGGGACAGATACCTTATAGCAATCAGCCCCAGCATTTT. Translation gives CASSPGQIPYSNQPQHF.

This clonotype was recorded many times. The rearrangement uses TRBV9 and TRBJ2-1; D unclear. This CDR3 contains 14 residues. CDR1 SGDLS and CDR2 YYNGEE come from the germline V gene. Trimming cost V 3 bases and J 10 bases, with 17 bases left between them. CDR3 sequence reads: CASSAPPDAREQFF. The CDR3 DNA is TGTGCCAGCAGCGCCCCCCCGGACGCGCGAGAGCAGTTCTTC.

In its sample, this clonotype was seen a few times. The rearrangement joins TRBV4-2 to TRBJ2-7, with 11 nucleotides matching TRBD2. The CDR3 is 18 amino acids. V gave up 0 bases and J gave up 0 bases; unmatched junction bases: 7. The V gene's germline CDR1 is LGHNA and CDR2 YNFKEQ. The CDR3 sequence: CASSQESPGTSGSYEQYF. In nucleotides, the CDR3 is TGTGCCAGCAGCCAAGAATCGCCCGGGACTAGCGGCTCCTACGAGCAGTACTTC.

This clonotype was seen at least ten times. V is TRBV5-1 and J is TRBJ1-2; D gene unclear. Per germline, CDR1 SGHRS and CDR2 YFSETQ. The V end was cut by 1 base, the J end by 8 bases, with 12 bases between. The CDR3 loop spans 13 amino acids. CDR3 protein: CASSLMGNEGYTF. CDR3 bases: TGCGCCAGCAGCTTGATGGGAAATGAGGGCTACACCTTC. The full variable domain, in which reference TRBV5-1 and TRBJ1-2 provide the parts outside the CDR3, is KAGVTQTPRYLIKTRGQQVTLSCSPISGHRSVSWYQQTPGQGLQFLFEYFSETQRNKGNFPGRFSGRQFSNSRSEMNVSTLELGDSALYLCASSLMGNEGYTFGSGTRLTVV.

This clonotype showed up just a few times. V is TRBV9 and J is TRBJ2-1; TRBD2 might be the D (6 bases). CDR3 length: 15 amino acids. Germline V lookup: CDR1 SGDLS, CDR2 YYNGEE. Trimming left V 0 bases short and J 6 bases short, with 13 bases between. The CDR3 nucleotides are TGTGCCAGCAGCGTAGTACCGGGAGAGGGCAATGAGCAGTTCTTC. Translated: CASSVVPGEGNEQFF.

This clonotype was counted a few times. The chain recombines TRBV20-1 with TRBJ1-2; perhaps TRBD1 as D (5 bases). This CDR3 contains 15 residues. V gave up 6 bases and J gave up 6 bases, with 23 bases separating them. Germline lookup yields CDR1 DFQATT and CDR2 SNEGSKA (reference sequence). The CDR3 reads CSAIPGTVELDGYTF. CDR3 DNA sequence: TGCAGTGCCATCCCAGGGACCGTAGAGTTGGATGGCTACACCTTC.

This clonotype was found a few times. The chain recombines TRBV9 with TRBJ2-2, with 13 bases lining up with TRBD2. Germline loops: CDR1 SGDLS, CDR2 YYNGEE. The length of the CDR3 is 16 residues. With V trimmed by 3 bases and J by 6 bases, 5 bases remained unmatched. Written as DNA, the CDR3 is TGTGCCAGCAGCGGCTGGACTAGCGGGAGAGCCGGGGAGCTGTTTTTT. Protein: CASSGWTSGRAGELFF.

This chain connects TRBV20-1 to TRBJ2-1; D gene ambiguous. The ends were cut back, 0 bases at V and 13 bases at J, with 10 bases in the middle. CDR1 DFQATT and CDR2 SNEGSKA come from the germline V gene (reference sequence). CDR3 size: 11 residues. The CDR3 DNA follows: TGCAGTGCTAGAGATCTCAGGAGTCAGTTCTTC. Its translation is CSARDLRSQFF.

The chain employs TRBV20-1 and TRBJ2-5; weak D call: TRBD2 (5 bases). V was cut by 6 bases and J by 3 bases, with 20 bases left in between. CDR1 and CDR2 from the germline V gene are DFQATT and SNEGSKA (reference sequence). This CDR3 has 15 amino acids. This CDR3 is CSADPGLLLKETQYF. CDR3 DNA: TGCAGTGCGGATCCCGGACTCCTTCTTAAAGAGACCCAGTACTTC.

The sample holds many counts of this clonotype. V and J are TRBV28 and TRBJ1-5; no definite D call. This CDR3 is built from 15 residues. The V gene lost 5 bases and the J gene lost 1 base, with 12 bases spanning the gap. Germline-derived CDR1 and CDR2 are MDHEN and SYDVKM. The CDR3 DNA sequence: TGTGCCAGCAGTCCCACCACGGGGAGCAATCAGCCCCAGCATTTT. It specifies CASSPTTGSNQPQHF.

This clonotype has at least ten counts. CDR3: CASSLLFVNTEAFF. The CDR3 DNA is TGTGCCAGCAGTTTATTGTTTGTGAACACTGAAGCTTTCTTT. The V call is TRBV28, the J call TRBJ1-1; no firm D call. The CDR3 covers 14 residues. Germline values: CDR1 MDHEN, CDR2 SYDVKM. Trimming took off 1 base at V and 0 bases at J, with 6 bases between the two ends.

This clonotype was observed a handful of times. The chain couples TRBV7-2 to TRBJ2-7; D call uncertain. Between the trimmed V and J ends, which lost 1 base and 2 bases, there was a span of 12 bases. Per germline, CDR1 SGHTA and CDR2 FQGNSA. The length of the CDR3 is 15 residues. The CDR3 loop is CASSLVVHKTYEQYF. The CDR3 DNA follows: TGTGCCAGCAGCTTAGTGGTTCACAAGACCTACGAGCAGTACTTC.

The CDR3 region is CATSRDGPGELFF. CDR3 in DNA: TGTGCCACCAGCAGAGATGGACCAGGGGAGCTGTTTTTT. V is TRBV15 and J is TRBJ2-2; D is undetermined. The CDR3 is 13 residues long. Between the trimmed V and J ends, which lost 0 bases and 8 bases, there was a span of 7 bases. Looked up from germline, CDR1 is LNHNV and CDR2 is YYDKDF (reference sequence).

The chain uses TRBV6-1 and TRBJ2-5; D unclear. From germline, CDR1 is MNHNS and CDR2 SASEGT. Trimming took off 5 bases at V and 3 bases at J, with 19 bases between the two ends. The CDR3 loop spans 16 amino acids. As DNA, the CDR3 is TGTGCCAGCAGTACCACTCCCCTCTACATAGAAGAGACCCAGTACTTC. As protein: CASSTTPLYIEETQYF.

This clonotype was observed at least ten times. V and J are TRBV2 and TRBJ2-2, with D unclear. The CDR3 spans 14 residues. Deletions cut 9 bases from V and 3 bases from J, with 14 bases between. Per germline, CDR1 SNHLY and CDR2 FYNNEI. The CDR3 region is CASRSVRDTGELFF. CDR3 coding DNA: TGTGCCAGTCGTTCTGTCAGAGACACCGGGGAGCTGTTTTTT.

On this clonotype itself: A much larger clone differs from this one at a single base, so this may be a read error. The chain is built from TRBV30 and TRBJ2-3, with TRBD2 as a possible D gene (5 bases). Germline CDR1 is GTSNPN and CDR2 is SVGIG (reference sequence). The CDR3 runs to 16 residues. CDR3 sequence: CPWSVLEVTRTDTQYF. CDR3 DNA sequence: TGTCCCTGGAGTGTACTGGAGGTCACCCGCACAGATACGCAGTATTTT. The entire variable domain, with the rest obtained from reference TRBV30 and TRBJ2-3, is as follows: SQTIHQWPATLVQPVGSPLSLECTVEGTSNPNLYWYRQAAGRGLQLLFYSVGIGQISSEVPQNLSASRPQDRQFILSSKKLLLSDSGFYLCPWSVLEVTRTDTQYFGPGTRLTVL.

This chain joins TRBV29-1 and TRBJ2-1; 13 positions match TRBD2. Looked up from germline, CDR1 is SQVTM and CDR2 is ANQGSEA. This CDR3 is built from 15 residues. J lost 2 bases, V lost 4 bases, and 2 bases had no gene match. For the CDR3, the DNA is TGCAGCGTTGGCGGGACTAGCGGGACCTACAATGAGCAGTTCTTC. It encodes CSVGGTSGTYNEQFF.

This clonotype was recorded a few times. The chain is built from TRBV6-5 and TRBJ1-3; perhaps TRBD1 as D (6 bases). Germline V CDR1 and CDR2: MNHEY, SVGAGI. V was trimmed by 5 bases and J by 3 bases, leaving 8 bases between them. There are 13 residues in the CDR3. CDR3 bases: TGTGCCAGCAGTCACAGGGTTGGAAACACCATATATTTT. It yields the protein CASSHRVGNTIYF.

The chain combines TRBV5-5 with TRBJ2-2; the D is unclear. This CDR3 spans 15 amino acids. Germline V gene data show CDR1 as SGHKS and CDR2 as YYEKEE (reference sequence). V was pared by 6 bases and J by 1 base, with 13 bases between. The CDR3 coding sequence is TGTGCCAGCACCACCCCCGGTGGGAACACCGGGGAGCTGTTTTTT. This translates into CASTTPGGNTGELFF.

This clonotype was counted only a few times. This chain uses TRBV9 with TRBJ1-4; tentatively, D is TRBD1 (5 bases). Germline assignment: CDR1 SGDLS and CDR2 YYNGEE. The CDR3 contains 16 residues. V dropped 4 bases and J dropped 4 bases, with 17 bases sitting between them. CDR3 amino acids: CASSPSPMGVNEKLFF. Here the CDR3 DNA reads TGTGCCAGCAGCCCGTCCCCTATGGGGGTTAATGAAAAACTGTTTTTT.

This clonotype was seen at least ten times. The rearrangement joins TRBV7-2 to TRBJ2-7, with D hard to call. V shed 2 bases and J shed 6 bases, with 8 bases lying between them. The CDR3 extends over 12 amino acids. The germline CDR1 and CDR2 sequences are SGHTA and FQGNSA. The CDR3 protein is CASSLNSVEQYF. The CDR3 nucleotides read TGTGCCAGCAGCTTAAATTCGGTCGAGCAGTACTTC.

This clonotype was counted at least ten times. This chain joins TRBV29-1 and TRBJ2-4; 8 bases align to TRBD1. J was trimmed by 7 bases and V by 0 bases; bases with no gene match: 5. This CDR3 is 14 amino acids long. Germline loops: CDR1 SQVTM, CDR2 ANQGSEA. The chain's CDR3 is CSVEDRGQLNIQYF. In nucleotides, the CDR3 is TGCAGCGTTGAAGACAGGGGGCAGTTGAACATTCAGTACTTC.

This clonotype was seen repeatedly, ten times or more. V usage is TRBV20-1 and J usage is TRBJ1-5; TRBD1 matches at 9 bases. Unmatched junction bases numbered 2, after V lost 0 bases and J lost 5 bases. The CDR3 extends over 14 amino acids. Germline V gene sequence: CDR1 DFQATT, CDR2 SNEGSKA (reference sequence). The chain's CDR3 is CSARDWDRDQPQHF. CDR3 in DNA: TGCAGTGCTAGAGATTGGGACAGGGATCAGCCCCAGCATTTT.

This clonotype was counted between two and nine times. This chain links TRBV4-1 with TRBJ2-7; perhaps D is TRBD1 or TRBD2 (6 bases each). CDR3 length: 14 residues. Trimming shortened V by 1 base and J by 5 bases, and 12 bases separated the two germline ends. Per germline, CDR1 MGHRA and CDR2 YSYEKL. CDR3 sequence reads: CASSQVAGGHEQYF. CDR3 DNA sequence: TGCGCCAGCAGCCAAGTGGCCGGGGGCCACGAGCAGTACTTC.

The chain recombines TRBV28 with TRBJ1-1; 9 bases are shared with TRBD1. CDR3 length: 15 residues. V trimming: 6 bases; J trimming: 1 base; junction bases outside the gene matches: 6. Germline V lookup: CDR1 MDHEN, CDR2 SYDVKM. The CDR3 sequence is CASRRTGVTNTEAFF. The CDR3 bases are TGTGCCAGCAGGCGGACAGGGGTAACGAACACTGAAGCTTTCTTT.

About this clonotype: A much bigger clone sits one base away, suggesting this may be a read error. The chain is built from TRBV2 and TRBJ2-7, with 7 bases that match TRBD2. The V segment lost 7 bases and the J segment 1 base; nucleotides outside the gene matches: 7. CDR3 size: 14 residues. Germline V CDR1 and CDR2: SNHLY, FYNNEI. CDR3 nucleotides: TGTGCCAGCATGGGGCTCGGGGGGTCCTACGAGCAGTACTTC. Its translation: CASMGLGGSYEQYF.

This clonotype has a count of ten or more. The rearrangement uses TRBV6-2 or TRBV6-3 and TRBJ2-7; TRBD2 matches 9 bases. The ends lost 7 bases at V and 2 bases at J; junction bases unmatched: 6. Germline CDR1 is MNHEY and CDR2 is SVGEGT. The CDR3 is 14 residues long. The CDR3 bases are TGTGCCAGCACAGGACTAGCGCTTGCCTACGAGCAGTACTTC. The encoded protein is CASTGLALAYEQYF.

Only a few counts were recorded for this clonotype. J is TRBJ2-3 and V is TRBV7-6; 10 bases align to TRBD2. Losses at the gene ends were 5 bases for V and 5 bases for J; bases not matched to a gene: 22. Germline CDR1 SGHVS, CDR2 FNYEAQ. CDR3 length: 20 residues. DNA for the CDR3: TGTGCCAGCAGCCCAACGCCACAGCGGGAGGGTCGACCGCGGGGAGATACGCAGTATTTT. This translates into CASSPTPQREGRPRGDTQYF. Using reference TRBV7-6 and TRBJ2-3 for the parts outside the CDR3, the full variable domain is GAGVSQSPRYKVTKRGQDVALRCDPISGHVSLYWYRQALGQGPEFLTYFNYEAQQDKSGLPNDRFSAERPEGSISTLTIQRTEQRDSAMYRCASSPTPQREGRPRGDTQYFGPGTRLTVL.

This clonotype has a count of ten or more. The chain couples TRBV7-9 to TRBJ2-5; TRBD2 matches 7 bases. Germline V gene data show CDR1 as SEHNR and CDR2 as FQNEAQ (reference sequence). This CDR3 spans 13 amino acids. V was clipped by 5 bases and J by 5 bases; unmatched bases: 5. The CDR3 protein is CASSPRGLETQYF. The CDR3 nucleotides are TGTGCCAGCAGCCCGCGGGGGTTGGAGACCCAGTACTTC.

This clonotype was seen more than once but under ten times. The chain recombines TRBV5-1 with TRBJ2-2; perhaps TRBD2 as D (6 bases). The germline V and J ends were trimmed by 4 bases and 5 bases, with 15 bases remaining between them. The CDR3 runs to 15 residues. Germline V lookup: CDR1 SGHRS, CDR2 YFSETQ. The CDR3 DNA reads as TGCGCCAGCAGCGCCCGGGACTTCCCAACCGGGGAGCTGTTTTTT. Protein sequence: CASSARDFPTGELFF.